This T cell receptor beta chain was sequenced during a study of cytomegalovirus exposure and HLA in healthy donors. Study overall: Sequencing of some 200 million T cells in an earlier analysis found around 110 million unique TCR beta sequences. Overall study results and limits: The authors assumed roughly uniform sequencing depth across donors for presence/absence analyses.

Germline V CDR1 and CDR2: SGHRS, YFSETQ. Losses at the gene ends were 3 bases for V and 5 bases for J; bases not matched to a gene: 1. This CDR3 has 13 residues. Use of 60 Vbeta and 13 Jbeta primers characterized the PCR. Method: immunoSEQ multiplex PCR; TCRdb's copy keeps in-frame clones and lacks some. The sample yields some 140,000 clones, 65% to 80% seen once. With regard to this clone: Its antigen remains unknown.

The sequenced sample consisted of PBMCs. The sequence was obtained from a man between 40 and 49 years old in good health and CMV-seronegative. V and J are TRBV5-1 and TRBJ2-3, with 9 bases lining up with TRBD1. CDR3 nucleotide sequence: TGCGCCAGCAGCTGGGGACAGGGAGATACGCAGTATTTT. Translation: CASSWGQGDTQYF.